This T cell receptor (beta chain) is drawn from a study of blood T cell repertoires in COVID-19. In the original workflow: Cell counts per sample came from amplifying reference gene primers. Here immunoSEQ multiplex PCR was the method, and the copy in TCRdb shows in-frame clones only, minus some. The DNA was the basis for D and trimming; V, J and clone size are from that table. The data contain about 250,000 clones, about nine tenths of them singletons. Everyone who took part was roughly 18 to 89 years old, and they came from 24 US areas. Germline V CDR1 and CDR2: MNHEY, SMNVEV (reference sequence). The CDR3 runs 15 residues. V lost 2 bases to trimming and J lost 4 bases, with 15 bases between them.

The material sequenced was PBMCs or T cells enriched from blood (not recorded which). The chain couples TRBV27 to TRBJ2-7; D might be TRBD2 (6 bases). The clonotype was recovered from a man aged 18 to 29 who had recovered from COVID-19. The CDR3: CASSLRGLAPYEQYF. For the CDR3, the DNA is TGTGCCAGCAGTTTAAGGGGCCTAGCGCCTTACGAGCAGTACTTC.